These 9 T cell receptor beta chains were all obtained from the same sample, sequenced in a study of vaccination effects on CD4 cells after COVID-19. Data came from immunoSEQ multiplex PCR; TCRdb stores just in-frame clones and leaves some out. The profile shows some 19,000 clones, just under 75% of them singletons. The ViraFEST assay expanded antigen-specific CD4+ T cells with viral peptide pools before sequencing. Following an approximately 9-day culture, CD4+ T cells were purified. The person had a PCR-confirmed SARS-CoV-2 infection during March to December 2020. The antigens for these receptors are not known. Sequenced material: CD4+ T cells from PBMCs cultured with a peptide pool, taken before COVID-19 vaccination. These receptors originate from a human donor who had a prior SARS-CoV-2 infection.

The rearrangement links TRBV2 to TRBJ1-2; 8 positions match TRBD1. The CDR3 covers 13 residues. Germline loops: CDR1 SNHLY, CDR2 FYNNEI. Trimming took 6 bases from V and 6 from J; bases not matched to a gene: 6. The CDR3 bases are TGTGCCAGCAGGGAGACAGGGGCGGATGGCTACACCTTC. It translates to CASRETGADGYTF.

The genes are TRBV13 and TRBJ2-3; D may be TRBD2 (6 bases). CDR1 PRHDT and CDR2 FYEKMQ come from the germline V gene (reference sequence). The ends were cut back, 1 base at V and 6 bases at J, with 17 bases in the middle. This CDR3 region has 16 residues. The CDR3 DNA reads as TGTGCCAGCAGCTTAGCCGGGAGTGTCTTTGTGGATACGCAGTATTTT. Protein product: CASSLAGSVFVDTQYF.

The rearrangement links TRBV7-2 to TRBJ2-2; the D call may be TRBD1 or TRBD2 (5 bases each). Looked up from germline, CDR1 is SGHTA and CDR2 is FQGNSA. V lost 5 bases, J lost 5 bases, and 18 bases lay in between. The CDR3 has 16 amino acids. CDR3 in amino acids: CASSPPGLGTTGELFF. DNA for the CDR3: TGTGCCAGCAGCCCGCCGGGGTTAGGGACGACCGGGGAGCTGTTTTTT.

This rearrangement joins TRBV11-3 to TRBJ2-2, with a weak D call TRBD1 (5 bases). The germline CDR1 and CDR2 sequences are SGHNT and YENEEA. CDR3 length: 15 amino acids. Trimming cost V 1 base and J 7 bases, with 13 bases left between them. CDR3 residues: CASSLAWQGNGELFF. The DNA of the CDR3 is TGTGCCAGCAGCTTAGCCTGGCAGGGAAACGGGGAGCTGTTTTTT.

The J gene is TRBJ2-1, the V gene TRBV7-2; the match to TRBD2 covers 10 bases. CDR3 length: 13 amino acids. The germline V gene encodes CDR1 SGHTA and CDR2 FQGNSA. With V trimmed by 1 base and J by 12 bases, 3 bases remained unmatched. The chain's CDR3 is CASSLGLAGVQFF. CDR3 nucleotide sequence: TGTGCCAGCAGCTTAGGTCTAGCGGGGGTGCAGTTCTTC.

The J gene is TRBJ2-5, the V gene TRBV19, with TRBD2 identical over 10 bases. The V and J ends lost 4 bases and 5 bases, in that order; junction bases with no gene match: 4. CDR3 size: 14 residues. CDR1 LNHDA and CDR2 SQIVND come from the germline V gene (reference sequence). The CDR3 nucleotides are TGTGCCAGTAGTACTTCTAGCGGGAGTGAGACCCAGTACTTC. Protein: CASSTSSGSETQYF.

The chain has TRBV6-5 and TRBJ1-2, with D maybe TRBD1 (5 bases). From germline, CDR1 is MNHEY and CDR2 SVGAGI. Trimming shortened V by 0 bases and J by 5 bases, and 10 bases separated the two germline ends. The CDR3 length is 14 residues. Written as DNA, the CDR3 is TGTGCCAGCAGTTACTCATCGGGGGATTATGGCTACACCTTC. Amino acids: CASSYSSGDYGYTF.

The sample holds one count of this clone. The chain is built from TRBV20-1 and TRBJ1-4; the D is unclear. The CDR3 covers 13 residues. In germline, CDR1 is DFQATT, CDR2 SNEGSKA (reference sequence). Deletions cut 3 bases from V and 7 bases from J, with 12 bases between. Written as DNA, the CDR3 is TGCAGTGCTAGTTACCGAGGGAGTGAAAAACTGTTTTTT. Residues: CSASYRGSEKLFF.

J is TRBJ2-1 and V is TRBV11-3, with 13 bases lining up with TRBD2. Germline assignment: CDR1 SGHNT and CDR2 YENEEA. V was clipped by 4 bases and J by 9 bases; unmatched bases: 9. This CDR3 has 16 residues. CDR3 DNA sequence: TGTGCCAGCAGCTCTGGCGGACTAGCGGGGGAACGTGAGCAGTTCTTC. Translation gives CASSSGGLAGEREQFF.